Listed here are 11 T cell receptor beta chains from one sample, sequenced in a study of blood T cells in healthy people across ages. A J-beta primer mix and a sample-barcoded 5' primer were used in a second PCR of about 7 to 11 cycles. From the 5' RACE reads, TCRdb called clonotypes with MiXCR, one entry per CDR3 protein. Here the sample spans around 1.1 million distinct CDR3 sequences, around two fifths being singletons. Sequenced material: blood. Source of these receptors: a man aged 18 to 30 in good health.

V gene TRBV24-1 combines with J gene TRBJ2-5; a possible D gene is TRBD1 (6 bases). Between the trimmed V and J ends, which lost 5 bases and 11 bases, there was a span of 20 bases. The CDR3 has 14 amino acids. Germline CDR1 is KGHDR and CDR2 is SFDVKD. The CDR3 loop reads CATSGDKLYNEQYF. The CDR3 DNA reads as TGTGCCACCAGTGGGGACAAGCTCTACAATGAGCAGTACTTC.

This clonotype has a handful of counts. The gene calls are TRBV12-5 and TRBJ2-2, with D maybe TRBD2 (7 bases). The germline gives CDR1 LGHNT, CDR2 FRNRAP. Trimming removed 1 base at V and 6 bases at J, with 9 bases between. The CDR3 has 14 amino acids. This chain's CDR3 is CASGLGGGSGELFF. In DNA form, the CDR3 reads TGTGCTAGTGGTTTGGGCGGGGGCTCCGGGGAGCTGTTTTTT.

The chain uses TRBV12-3 or TRBV12-4 and TRBJ2-7, with D perhaps TRBD2 (6 bases). V was clipped by 2 bases and J by 2 bases, with 10 bases between them. This CDR3 has 14 amino acids. This CDR3 is CASSLIGGTYEQYF. The CDR3 DNA is TGTGCCAGCAGTTTAATAGGCGGGACCTACGAGCAGTACTTC.

A note on this clonotype: A much larger clone differs from this one at a single base, so this may be a read error. The chain carries TRBV12-3 or TRBV12-4 and TRBJ2-1; D may be TRBD1 or TRBD2 (5 bases each). CDR3 length equals 15 residues. V gave up 6 bases and J gave up 0 bases, with 12 bases separating them. In DNA form, the CDR3 reads TGTGCCAGCAGCCAATGGGGGAGCTCCTACAATGAGCAGTTCTTC. Its translation is CASSQWGSSYNEQFF.

This sequence joins TRBV25-1 and TRBJ1-4; 9 bases align to TRBD1. The CDR3 totals 16 residues. Germline values: CDR1 MGHDK, CDR2 SYGVNS. The V and J ends lost 3 bases and 4 bases, in that order; junction bases with no gene match: 6. The CDR3 nucleotides are TGTGCCAGCAGTGAGCGCCGGACAGGGGTTAATGAAAAACTGTTTTTT. Protein sequence: CASSERRTGVNEKLFF.

J is TRBJ2-5 and V is TRBV11-2; D may match TRBD1 or TRBD2 (6 bases each). V was cut by 2 bases and J by 11 bases, with 21 bases left in between. The CDR3 contains 15 residues. The germline V gene encodes CDR1 SGHAT and CDR2 FQNNGV. The CDR3 region is CASSLRPGGDNEQYF. The CDR3 DNA reads TGTGCCAGCAGCTTAAGACCGGGCGGGGACAATGAGCAGTACTTC. Supplemented by reference TRBV11-2 and TRBJ2-5, the full variable domain reads EAGVAQSPRYKIIEKRQSVAFWCNPISGHATLYWYQQILGQGPKLLIQFQNNGVVDDSQLPKDRFSAERLKGVDSTLKIQPAKLEDSAVYLCASSLRPGGDNEQYFGPGTRLLVL.

This clonotype was counted only a few times. CDR3 nucleotides: TGTGCCAGCAGTCCCCGGAGGGGGAACTATGGCTACACCTTC. Its translation: CASSPRRGNYGYTF. The chain links TRBV12-3 or TRBV12-4 to TRBJ1-2, with D possibly TRBD1 on 6 matching bases. The CDR3 runs to 14 residues. V gave up 5 bases and J gave up 2 bases, with 12 bases separating them.

The V and J genes are TRBV12-3 or TRBV12-4 and TRBJ2-7; D is unclear. CDR3 length: 13 residues. Trimming pared 5 bases from V and 0 bases from J, leaving 8 bases between. This chain's CDR3 is CASSRYSSYEQYF. CDR3 sequence (DNA): TGTGCCAGCAGTCGGTACAGCTCCTACGAGCAGTACTTC.

The chain uses TRBV19 and TRBJ2-1; D is undetermined. CDR3 length: 13 residues. Germline assignment: CDR1 LNHDA and CDR2 SQIVND (reference sequence). Trimming cost V 4 bases and J 9 bases, with 13 bases left between them. For the CDR3, the DNA is TGTGCCAGTAGTACGAACATGGGGTCTGAGCAGTTCTTC. It is translated as CASSTNMGSEQFF.

This chain links TRBV2 with TRBJ2-3; D possibly matches TRBD1 or TRBD2 (5 bases each). CDR3 length: 14 residues. Germline loops: CDR1 SNHLY, CDR2 FYNNEI. Trimming cost V 7 bases and J 2 bases, with 13 bases left between them. The DNA for the CDR3 is TGTGCCAGCAAGCCCAGGGACCCCACAGATACGCAGTATTTT. Translation gives CASKPRDPTDTQYF.

The chain combines TRBV12-5 with TRBJ2-6, with 7 bases that match TRBD1. Per germline, CDR1 LGHNT and CDR2 FRNRAP. The CDR3 covers 18 residues. V lost 3 bases, J lost 1 base, and 9 bases stayed unmatched. The DNA of the CDR3 is TGTGCTAGTGGTTTTCACAGGGGCTCCGTTTCTGGGGCCAACGTCCTGACTTTC. Protein product: CASGFHRGSVSGANVLTF.